These T cell receptor beta chains were read from a single sample in a study of OX40 agonist ivuxolimab in advanced cancers. Assay used: immunoSEQ multiplex PCR; TCRdb lists only in-frame clones, some missing. The repertoire includes about 49,000 clones, about 76% of them detected once, and approximately 6.6% sits in the top ten. Sequencing was performed on CD4+ or CD8+ T cells sorted from blood, taken in a trial of the OX40 agonist ivuxolimab. These TCRs come from an adult with an advanced solid tumor such as melanoma, head and neck, liver or kidney cancer. Both conserved end residues are part of each CDR3. Clone size is given for some rows only: seen once, a few or many times, or a class if the clone is expanded.

J: TRBJ2-7; size: -; V: TRBV7-9; CDR3: CASSPLGGTGTYEQYF
J: TRBJ2-1; size: -; V: TRBV4-3; CDR3: CASSQDESGSEQFF
J: TRBJ1-4; size: -; V: TRBV28; CDR3: CASSGDSNEKLFF
J: TRBJ2-1; size: -; V: TRBV5-1; CDR3: CASSLEGGFRYNEQFF
J: TRBJ2-2; size: -; V: TRBV7-6; CDR3: CASSEDRVEPGELFF
J: TRBJ1-3; size: once; V: TRBV11-2; CDR3: CASSLSSGGNTIYF
J: TRBJ2-2; size: few; V: TRBV29-1; CDR3: CSVERDRGVGTGELFF
J: TRBJ2-3; size: -; V: TRBV28; CDR3: CASSPLAVSLLTDTQYF
J: TRBJ1-1; size: -; V: TRBV7-2; CDR3: CASSPWGGTEAFF
J: TRBJ2-3; size: once; V: TRBV27; CDR3: CASSSGGNTQYF
J: TRBJ2-1; size: few; V: TRBV6-5; CDR3: CASSYSGVTYNEQFF
J: TRBJ1-2; size: -; V: TRBV28; CDR3: CASKPGGDVYGYTF
J: TRBJ2-7; size: once; V: TRBV6-1; CDR3: CASSETSSTYEQYF
J: TRBJ2-5; size: -; V: TRBV18; CDR3: CASSPPGEETQYF